This TCR beta chain was sequenced for a study of molecular identifiers for immune sequencing clone quantification. V was clipped by 1 base and J by 5 bases, with 6 bases between them. The CDR3 covers 13 residues. Germline CDR1 MNHNS, CDR2 SASEGT. This clonotype was recorded a few times. What it binds is unknown. A single record per CDR3 protein comes from TCRdb applying MiXCR to the PCR reads. The table includes around 480,000 distinct CDR3 sequences, around 23% detected once. General study points: Spike-in Jurkat TCR RNA from a single cell reportedly registered among about a million naive cells.

Construction of naive CD8 libraries employed roughly 18,000 to 1,100,000 sorted cells together with 10%, 30% or 50% RNA. The chain joins TRBV6-1 to TRBJ1-5; D is unresolved. Sequenced input: naive CD8+ T cells from blood, with Jurkat cell RNA spiked in. Subset described: FACS-sorted CD8+CD4-CCR7+CD45RA+ naive T cells. This TCR derives from a human donor in good health. Some libraries in this study had Jurkat cell RNA spiked in. DNA of the CDR3: TGTGCCAGCAGTGAAGGTTCCTATCAGCCCCAGCATTTT. Protein product: CASSEGSYQPQHF.